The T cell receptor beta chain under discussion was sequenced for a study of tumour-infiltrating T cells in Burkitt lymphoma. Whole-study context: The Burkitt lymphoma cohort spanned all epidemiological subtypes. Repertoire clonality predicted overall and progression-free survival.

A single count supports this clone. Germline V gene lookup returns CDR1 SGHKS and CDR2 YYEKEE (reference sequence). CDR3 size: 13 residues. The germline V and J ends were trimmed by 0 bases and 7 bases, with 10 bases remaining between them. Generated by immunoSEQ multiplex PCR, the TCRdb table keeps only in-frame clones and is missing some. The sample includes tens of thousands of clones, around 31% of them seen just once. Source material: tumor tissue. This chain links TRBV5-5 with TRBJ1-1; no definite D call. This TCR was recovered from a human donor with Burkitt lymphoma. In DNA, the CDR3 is TGTGCCAGCAGCTTGGGAGGGAGGATTGAAGCTTTCTTT. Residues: CASSLGGRIEAFF.